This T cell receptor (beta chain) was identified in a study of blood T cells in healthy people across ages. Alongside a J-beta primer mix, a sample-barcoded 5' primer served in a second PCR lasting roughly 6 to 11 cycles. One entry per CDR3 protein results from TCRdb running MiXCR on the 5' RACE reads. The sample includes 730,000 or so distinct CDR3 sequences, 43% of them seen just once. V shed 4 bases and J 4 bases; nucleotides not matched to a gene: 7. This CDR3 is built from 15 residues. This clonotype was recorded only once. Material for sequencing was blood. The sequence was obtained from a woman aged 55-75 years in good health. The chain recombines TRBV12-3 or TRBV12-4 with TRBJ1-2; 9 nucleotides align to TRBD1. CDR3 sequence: CASSSGTGRAYGYTF. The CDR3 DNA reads TGTGCCAGCAGTTCAGGGACAGGGAGGGCCTATGGCTACACCTTC.